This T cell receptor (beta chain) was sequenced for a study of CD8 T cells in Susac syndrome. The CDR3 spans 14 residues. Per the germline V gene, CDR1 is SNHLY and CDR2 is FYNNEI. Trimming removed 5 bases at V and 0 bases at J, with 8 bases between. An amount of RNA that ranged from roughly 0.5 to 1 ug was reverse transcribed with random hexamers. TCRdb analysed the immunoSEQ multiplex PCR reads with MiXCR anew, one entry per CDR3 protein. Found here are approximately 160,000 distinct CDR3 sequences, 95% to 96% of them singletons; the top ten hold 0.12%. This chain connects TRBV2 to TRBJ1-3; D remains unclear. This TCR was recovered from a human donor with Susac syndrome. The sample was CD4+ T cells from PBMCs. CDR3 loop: CASSHKYSGNTIYF. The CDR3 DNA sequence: TGTGCCAGCAGTCATAAGTACTCTGGAAACACCATATATTTT.